This T cell receptor (beta chain) originates from a study of blood T cells in healthy people across ages. The study's findings and limits: Underestimates were what the diversity estimates from one million T cells were considered to be.

As for this clonotype: Its antigen is undetermined.

It was with a sample-barcoded 5' primer and a J-beta primer mix that a second PCR of roughly 7 to 12 cycles was run. TCRdb analysed the 5' RACE reads with MiXCR anew, one entry per CDR3 protein. Among fewer than 1 million distinct CDR3 sequences listed, around 45% were seen once. CDR3 length equals 16 residues. Germline lookup yields CDR1 SGHTA and CDR2 FQGNSA. This sequence originates from a man aged 55-75 years in good health. This sequence joins TRBV7-2 and TRBJ2-7; 13 bases agree with TRBD2. Matching the DNA end better, TRBJ2-5 makes the J call doubtful. Sequencing input: blood. CDR3 DNA sequence: TGTGCCAGCAGTCCCGGGACTAGCGGGGTCGGAGAGACCCAGTACTTC. Protein sequence: CASSPGTSGVGETQYF.